These 7 T cell receptor beta chains came from one sample sequenced in a study of T cell repertoires in cytomegalovirus infection. TCRdb itself ran the reads through MiXCR, one entry per CDR3 protein. The repertoire holds about 530,000 distinct CDR3 sequences, with approximately 26% as singletons. The sample was PBMCs. Source of these receptors: a human donor in good health (CMV status not recorded). Some clones in this sample may be carry-over from other donors' samples.

V is TRBV9 and J is TRBJ2-5; no clear D gene. The CDR3 length is 16 residues. Looked up from germline, CDR1 is SGDLS and CDR2 is YYNGEE. The V and J ends lost 0 bases and 5 bases respectively, with 17 bases between them. The CDR3 here is CASSVEGLDSRETQYF. DNA of the CDR3: TGTGCCAGCAGCGTAGAAGGGTTAGACTCCCGGGAGACCCAGTACTTC.

The chain carries TRBV7-8 and TRBJ2-7, with no clear D. Trimming removed 3 bases from V and 6 bases from J, with 12 bases in between. Germline V gene sequence: CDR1 SGHVS, CDR2 FQNEAQ. The CDR3 has 13 residues. CDR3 sequence reads: CASSLDRRGEQYF. The CDR3 DNA reads as TGTGCCAGCAGCTTGGACCGCCGCGGCGAGCAGTACTTC.

This chain uses TRBV7-2 with TRBJ1-1; D gene uncertain. This CDR3 has 15 residues. Germline V gives CDR1 SGHTA, CDR2 FQGNSA. Between the trimmed V and J ends, which lost 4 bases and 5 bases, there was a span of 17 bases. The CDR3 nucleotides read TGTGCCAGCAGCTACGACGTTGGGATGTTAACTGAAGCTTTCTTT. Its protein is CASSYDVGMLTEAFF. The full variable domain, in which reference TRBV7-2 and TRBJ1-1 provide the parts outside the CDR3, is GAGVSQSPSNKVTEKGKDVELRCDPISGHTALYWYRQSLGQGLEFLIYFQGNSAPDKSGLPSDRFSAERTGGSVSTLTIQRTQQEDSAVYLCASSYDVGMLTEAFFGQGTRLTVV.

The V call is TRBV5-1, the J call TRBJ2-3; D unclear. V shed 1 base and J shed 0 bases, with 6 bases lying between them. The CDR3 is 14 amino acids. Germline V gene lookup returns CDR1 SGHRS and CDR2 YFSETQ. CDR3 loop: CASSLQPSTDTQYF. CDR3 in DNA: TGCGCCAGCAGCTTGCAACCTAGCACAGATACGCAGTATTTT. The complete variable domain, with remaining parts taken from reference TRBV5-1 and TRBJ2-3, reads KAGVTQTPRYLIKTRGQQVTLSCSPISGHRSVSWYQQTPGQGLQFLFEYFSETQRNKGNFPGRFSGRQFSNSRSEMNVSTLELGDSALYLCASSLQPSTDTQYFGPGTRLTVL.

This clonotype was seen repeatedly, ten times or more. The CDR3 nucleotides are TGTGCCAGCAGCCCGAATCCACAGGTAGGGGCTTTCTTT. Protein sequence: CASSPNPQVGAFF. The V call is TRBV7-2, the J call TRBJ1-1; maybe TRBD1 (5 bases). The germline V and J ends were trimmed by 5 bases and 11 bases, with 18 bases remaining between them. The CDR3 runs to 13 residues. Germline CDR1 reads SGHTA; CDR2 reads FQGNSA.

This clonotype has only a few counts. V gene TRBV6-5 combines with J gene TRBJ2-7, with a possible D match to TRBD2 (6 bases). This CDR3 contains 14 residues. Germline values: CDR1 MNHEY, CDR2 SVGAGI. Deletions cut 6 bases from V and 4 bases from J, with 16 bases between. The CDR3 loop is CASRPRERVYEQYF. The CDR3 bases are TGTGCCAGCAGACCCCGGGAGAGGGTTTACGAGCAGTACTTC.

This CDR3 is CASSYGGRTYGYTF. In DNA, the CDR3 is TGTGCCAGCAGTTACGGAGGACGGACTTATGGCTACACCTTC. The J gene is TRBJ1-2, the V gene TRBV6-5; D is unclear. Looked up from germline, CDR1 is MNHEY and CDR2 is SVGAGI. The CDR3 runs 14 residues. The V gene lost 2 bases and the J gene lost 5 bases, with 12 bases spanning the gap.